This record covers a single T cell receptor beta chain. This entry is derived from a study of Graves' ophthalmopathy and Graves' hyperthyroidism. Scientists amplified the TCR beta CDR3 regions from RNA transcripts. Investigators did first-round RT-PCR with HTBI primers, then second-round multiplex PCR. One entry per CDR3 protein, called by TCRdb with MiXCR from the multiplex PCR reads. The sample carries tens of thousands of distinct CDR3 sequences, approximately 45% recorded once. Looked up from germline, CDR1 is KGHSH and CDR2 is LQKENI. V was clipped by 8 bases and J by 3 bases; unmatched bases: 11. This CDR3 is built from 16 residues.

The sample consisted of peripheral blood. The chain has TRBV18 and TRBJ2-3; TRBD2 matches 10 bases. The TCR originated in an adult woman with Graves' ophthalmopathy. The CDR3 sequence is CASAHLGSGRTDTQYF. The CDR3 bases are TGTGCCAGCGCCCACCTGGGTAGCGGGAGGACAGATACGCAGTATTTT.